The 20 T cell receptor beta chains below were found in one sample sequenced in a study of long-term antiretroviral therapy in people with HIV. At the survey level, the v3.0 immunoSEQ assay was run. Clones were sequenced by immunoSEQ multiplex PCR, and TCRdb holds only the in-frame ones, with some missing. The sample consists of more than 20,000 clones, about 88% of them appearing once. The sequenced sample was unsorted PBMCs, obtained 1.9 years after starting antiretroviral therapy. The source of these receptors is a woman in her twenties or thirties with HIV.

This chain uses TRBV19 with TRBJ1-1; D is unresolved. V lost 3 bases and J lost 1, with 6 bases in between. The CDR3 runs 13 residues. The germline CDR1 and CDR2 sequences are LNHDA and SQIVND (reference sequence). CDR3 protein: CASSIGPNTEAFF. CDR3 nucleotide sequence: TGTGCCAGTAGTATCGGACCGAACACTGAAGCTTTCTTT. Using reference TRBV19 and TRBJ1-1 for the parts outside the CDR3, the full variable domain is DGGITQSPKYLFRKEGQNVTLSCEQNLNHDAMYWYRQDPGQGLRLIYYSQIVNDFQKGDIAEGYSVSREKKESFPLTVTSAQKNPTAFYLCASSIGPNTEAFFGQGTRLTVV.

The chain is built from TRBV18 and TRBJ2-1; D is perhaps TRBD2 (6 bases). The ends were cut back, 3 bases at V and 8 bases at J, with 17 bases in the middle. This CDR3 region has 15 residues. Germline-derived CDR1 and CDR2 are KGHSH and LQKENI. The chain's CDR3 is CASSPLGRDLHEQFF. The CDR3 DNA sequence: TGTGCCAGCTCACCTCTCGGACGGGACTTGCATGAGCAGTTCTTC.

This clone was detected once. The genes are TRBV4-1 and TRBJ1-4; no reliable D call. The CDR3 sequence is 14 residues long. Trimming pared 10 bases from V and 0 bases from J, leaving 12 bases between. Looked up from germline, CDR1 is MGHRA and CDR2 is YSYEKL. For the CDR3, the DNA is TGCGCCACCAGAGCGGCGACAACTAATGAAAAACTGTTTTTT. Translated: CATRAATTNEKLFF.

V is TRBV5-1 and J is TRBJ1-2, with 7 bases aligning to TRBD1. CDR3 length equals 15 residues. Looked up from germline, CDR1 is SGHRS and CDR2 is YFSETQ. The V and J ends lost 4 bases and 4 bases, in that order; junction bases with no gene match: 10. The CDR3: CASSLRVDRAYGYTF. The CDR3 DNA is TGCGCCAGCAGCCTAAGGGTCGACAGGGCCTATGGCTACACCTTC.

In DNA form, the CDR3 reads TGTGCCAGCAGCCAGTCCAGGGGAGGCGACACTGAAGCTTTCTTT. Its translation is CASSQSRGGDTEAFF. This chain connects TRBV11-2 to TRBJ1-1; D is perhaps TRBD1 (6 bases). The CDR3 contains 15 residues. Germline V lookup: CDR1 SGHAT, CDR2 FQNNGV. With 5 bases removed from V and 3 bases from J, the gap between germline ends came to 16 bases.

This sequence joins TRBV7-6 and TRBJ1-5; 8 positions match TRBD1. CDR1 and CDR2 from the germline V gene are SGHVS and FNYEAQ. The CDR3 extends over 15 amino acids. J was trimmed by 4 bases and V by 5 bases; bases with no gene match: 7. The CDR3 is CASSPYRGRNQPQHF. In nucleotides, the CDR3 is TGTGCCAGCAGCCCATACAGGGGGAGAAATCAGCCCCAGCATTTT.

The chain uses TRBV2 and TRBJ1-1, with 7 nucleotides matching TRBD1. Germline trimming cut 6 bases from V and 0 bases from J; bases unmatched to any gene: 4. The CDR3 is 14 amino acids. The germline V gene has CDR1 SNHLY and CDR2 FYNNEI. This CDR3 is CASSDRVMNTEAFF. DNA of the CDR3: TGTGCCAGCAGCGACAGGGTCATGAACACTGAAGCTTTCTTT.

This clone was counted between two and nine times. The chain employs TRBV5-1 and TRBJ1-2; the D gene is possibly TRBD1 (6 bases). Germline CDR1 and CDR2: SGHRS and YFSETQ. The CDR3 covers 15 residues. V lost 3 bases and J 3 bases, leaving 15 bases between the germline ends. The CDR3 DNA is TGCGCCAGCAGCTCAGCCACCGGACAGTACTATGGCTACACCTTC. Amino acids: CASSSATGQYYGYTF.

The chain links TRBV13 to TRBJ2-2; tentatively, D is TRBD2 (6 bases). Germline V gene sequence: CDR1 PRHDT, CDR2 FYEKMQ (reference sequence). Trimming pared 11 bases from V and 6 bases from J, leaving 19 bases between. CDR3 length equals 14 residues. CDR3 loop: CAGQTGGEAGELFF. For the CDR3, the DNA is TGTGCCGGCCAAACGGGCGGGGAGGCCGGGGAGCTGTTTTTT.

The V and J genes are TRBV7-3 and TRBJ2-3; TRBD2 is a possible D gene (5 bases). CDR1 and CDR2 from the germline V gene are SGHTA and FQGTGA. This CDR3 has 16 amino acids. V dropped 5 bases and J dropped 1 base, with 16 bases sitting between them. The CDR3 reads CASSTKLGQGTDTQYF. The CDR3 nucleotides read TGTGCCAGCAGCACCAAACTAGGTCAGGGCACAGATACGCAGTATTTT.

The CDR3 DNA is TGTGCCAGCAGCCCCACAGGGACACGCACTGAAGCTTTCTTT. Translated: CASSPTGTRTEAFF. The V and J genes are TRBV13 and TRBJ1-1, with a possible D match to TRBD1 (6 bases). The CDR3 is 14 residues long. V lost 5 bases and J 4 bases, leaving 14 bases between the germline ends. Germline-derived CDR1 and CDR2 are PRHDT and FYEKMQ (reference sequence).

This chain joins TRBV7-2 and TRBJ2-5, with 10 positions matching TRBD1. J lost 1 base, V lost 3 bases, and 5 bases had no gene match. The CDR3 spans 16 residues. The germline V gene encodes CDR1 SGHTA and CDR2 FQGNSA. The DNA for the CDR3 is TGTGCCAGCAGCTTGACAGGGGGCCAATTCCAAGAGACCCAGTACTTC. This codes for CASSLTGGQFQETQYF.

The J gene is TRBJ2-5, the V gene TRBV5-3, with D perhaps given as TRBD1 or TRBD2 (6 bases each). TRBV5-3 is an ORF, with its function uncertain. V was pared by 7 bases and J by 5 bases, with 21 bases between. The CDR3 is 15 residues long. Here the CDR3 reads CARGFRVRGRETQYF. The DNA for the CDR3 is TGTGCCAGAGGGTTTAGGGTCCGGGGGCGGGAGACCCAGTACTTC.

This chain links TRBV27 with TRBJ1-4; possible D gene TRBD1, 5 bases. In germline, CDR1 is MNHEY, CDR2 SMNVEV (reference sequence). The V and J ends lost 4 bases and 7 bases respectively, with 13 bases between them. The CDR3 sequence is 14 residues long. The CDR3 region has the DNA TGTGCCAGCAGTTATCAGGGAATAGGTGAAAAACTGTTTTTT. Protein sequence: CASSYQGIGEKLFF.

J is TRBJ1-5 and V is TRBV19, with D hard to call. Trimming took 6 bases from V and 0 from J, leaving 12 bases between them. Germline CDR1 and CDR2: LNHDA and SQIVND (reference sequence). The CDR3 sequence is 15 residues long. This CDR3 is CASRQDPPSNQPQHF. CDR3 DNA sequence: TGTGCCAGTAGGCAGGACCCTCCTAGCAATCAGCCCCAGCATTTT.

The CDR3 DNA sequence: TGTGCCAGCAGCACCGGGGGCACCTCCTACAATGAGCAGTTCTTC. It encodes CASSTGGTSYNEQFF. The V gene is TRBV7-3, the J gene TRBJ2-1; either TRBD1 or TRBD2 may supply D (6 bases each). The CDR3 loop spans 15 amino acids. The ends were cut back, 5 bases at V and 0 bases at J, with 11 bases in the middle. Germline CDR1 SGHTA, CDR2 FQGTGA.

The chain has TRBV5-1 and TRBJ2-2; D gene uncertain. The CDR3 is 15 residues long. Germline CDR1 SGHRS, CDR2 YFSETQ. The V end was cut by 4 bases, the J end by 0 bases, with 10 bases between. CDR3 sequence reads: CASSQDNPNTGELFF. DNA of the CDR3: TGCGCCAGCAGCCAAGACAACCCGAACACCGGGGAGCTGTTTTTT.

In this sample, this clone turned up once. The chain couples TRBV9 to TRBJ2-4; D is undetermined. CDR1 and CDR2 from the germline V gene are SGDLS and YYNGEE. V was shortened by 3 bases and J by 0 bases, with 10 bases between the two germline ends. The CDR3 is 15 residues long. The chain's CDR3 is CASSDSVGAKNIQYF. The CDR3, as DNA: TGTGCCAGCAGCGACAGTGTAGGAGCCAAAAACATTCAGTACTTC.

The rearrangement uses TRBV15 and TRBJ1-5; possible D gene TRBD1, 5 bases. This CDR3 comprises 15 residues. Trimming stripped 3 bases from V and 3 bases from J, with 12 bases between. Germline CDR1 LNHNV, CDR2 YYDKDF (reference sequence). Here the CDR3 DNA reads TGTGCCACCAGCAGTGATAAGGGGTTCAATCAGCCCCAGCATTTT. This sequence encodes CATSSDKGFNQPQHF.

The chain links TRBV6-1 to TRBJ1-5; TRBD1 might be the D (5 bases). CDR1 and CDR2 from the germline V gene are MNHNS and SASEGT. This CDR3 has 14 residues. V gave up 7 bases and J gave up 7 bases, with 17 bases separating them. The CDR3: CASTGWGDGQPQHF. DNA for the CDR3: TGTGCCAGCACCGGATGGGGGGACGGGCAGCCCCAGCATTTT.